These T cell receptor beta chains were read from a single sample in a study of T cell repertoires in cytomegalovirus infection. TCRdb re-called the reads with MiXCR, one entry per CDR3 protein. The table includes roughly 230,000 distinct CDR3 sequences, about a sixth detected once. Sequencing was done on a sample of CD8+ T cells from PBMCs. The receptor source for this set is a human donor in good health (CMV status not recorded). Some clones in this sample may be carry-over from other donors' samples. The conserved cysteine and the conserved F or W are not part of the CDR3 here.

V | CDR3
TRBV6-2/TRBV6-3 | ASSNKRDIYNSPLH
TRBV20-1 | SAINPRGRAQETQY
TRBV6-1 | ASSEGRGDPYNEQF
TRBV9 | ASSPPGGEQY
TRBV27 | ASSPGTGGITGELF
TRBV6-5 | ASSYSGSGGDEQF
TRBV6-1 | ASSARPLLNSPLH
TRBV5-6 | ASSLTGTDNYGYT
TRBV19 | ASSIGGNSYEQY
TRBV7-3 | ASSLGQFTEAF
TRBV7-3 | ASSVNPGAPTEAF
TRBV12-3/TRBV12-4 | ASSFLVRAVVDEQY
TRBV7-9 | ASSDAQTTNEKLF
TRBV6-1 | ASRLRLSPYEQY
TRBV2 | ASRGLAGHPYEQY
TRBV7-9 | ASGISNTEAF
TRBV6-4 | ASSDSNFGELF
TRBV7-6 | ASKGIRTEAF
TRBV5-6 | ASSARDSYNEQF
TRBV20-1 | SARGGLAGGFWNEQF
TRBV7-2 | ASSLGIVGQEGGYIPYEQY
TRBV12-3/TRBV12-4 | ASSLGGVATEAF
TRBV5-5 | ASSLGDRAISMDQPQH
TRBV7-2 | ASSLARAFGYGYT
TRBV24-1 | ATSDLQQYTQY
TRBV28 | ASRKGLVTPDTQY
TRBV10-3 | AISESLGQGHLPQH
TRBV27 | ASSTTGTGFATNEKLF
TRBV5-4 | ASSFQGASYGYT
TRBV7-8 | ASSLAGGASGVGDTQY
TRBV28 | ASDGQGAYNEQF
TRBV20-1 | SARGGFSGNTIY
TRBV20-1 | SARVLAGPRDEQF
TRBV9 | ASSGGGQGYEQY
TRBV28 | ASRPLAESYEQY
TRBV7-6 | ASSQDLQGLGYGYT
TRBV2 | ASIGDRGSTNYGYT
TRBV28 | ASRSGVGYEQY
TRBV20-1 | SARTRGADTQY
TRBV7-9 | ASSSTVEQETQY
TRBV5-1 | ASSSSPTGTGNTEAF
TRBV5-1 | ASSFYSNTGELF
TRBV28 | ASKGGHRVNQPQH
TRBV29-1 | SVEAAGFGEQY
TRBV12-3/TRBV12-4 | ASSLLRKDTQY
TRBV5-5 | ASSLGGGPTTGELF
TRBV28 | ASSLRGERGGYT
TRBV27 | ASSYYPPPGGSNQPQH
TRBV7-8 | ASSVWTSGGINEQF
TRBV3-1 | ASSQGWGGTSTNTEQF
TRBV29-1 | SVEGTNGYT
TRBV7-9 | ASSLEGGRTAYGYT
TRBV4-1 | ASSRIILSSTGDYKQF